This TCR beta chain was captured in a study of cytomegalovirus exposure and HLA in healthy donors. TCRdb keeps only in-frame clones here, not all; method: immunoSEQ multiplex PCR. The sample has about 270,000 clones; approximately 86% are singletons. V lost 2 bases to trimming and J lost 5 bases, with 15 bases between them. Germline CDR1 is SGHTA and CDR2 is FQGTGA. The CDR3 sequence is 15 residues long. The chain is built from TRBV7-3 and TRBJ2-5; D is undetermined. The receptor's source is a woman aged 18-29 years in good health and CMV-seronegative. The source material was PBMCs. For the CDR3, the DNA is TGTGCCAGCAGCTTAGATGGCTTTTCTGGTGAGACCCAGTACTTC. Protein: CASSLDGFSGETQYF.